This T cell receptor (beta chain) was found in a study of breast tumors, draining lymph nodes, adjacent tissues (dated by TCRdb to 2016 to 2018). Looking at the study overall: TCR beta repertoires were compared across tumor, adjacent nontumor tissue and axillary lymph nodes obtained from breast cancer patients. The study was designed to assess the relationships and possible T-cell exchange between tumor, surrounding tissue and draining lymph node repertoires in human breast cancer.

Trimming takes 2 bases from V and 2 bases from J, and the germline ends sit 15 bases apart. The CDR3 is made up of 16 amino acids, end residues included. Only the CDR3 portion is preserved as DNA: 48 bases, with reading frame beginning at the first base. CDR1 and CDR2 are read off the germline V gene as SGDLS and YYNGEE. The instrument was an Illumina HiSeq 2000. TCR beta chain libraries were generated by multiplex PCR amplification. The amplified TCR beta chain products were analyzed by high-throughput sequencing. Using fastp trimming at Q25 and MiXCR clonotype assembly, TCRdb reanalyzed the public sequencing data and kept in-frame beta chains. Every entry covers one CDR3 protein and lists the most common genes and DNA from its rows. For this sample there are 270,000 or so distinct CDR3 sequences; about 33% appear just once. The ten largest clones take up about 1.2% of the sample. The lymph node samples were taken from the axillary draining lymph nodes of breast cancer patients.

What the work shows at the level of the full study, not this receptor alone: The study presented the conclusion that tumor T cells originate in lymph nodes as consistent with a hypothesis, not as something directly demonstrated. Tumors showed preferential V and J gene usage, and their T-cell repertoire diversity fell below that of lymph nodes yet above that of nontumor tissue. A scenario in which most tumor T cells derive from the lymph node and then expand within tumor tissue was judged to be consistent with the data. Tumor and nontumor tissue repertoires were significantly more similar in luminal-like than in basal-like breast cancer.

Turning to this clonotype: Its specific antigen is unknown. Because the CDR3 is missing its conserved closing phenylalanine or tryptophan, this is likely a read error.

Input material: axillary lymph node tissue. The source is a female donor with breast cancer. Some clones in this sample may be carry-over from other donors' samples. The V gene is TRBV9 and the J gene is TRBJ2-3; the D gene assignment is perhaps TRBD1 or TRBD2, with each matching 5 bases. The CDR3 protein: CASSVRDGMNTDTQYS. The DNA sequence follows: TGTGCCAGCAGCGTCCGGGACGGGATGAACACAGATACGCAGTATTCT.